These 22 T cell receptor beta chains share one sample of origin, sequenced in a study of graft-versus-host responses after intestinal transplantation. Method: immunoSEQ multiplex PCR; TCRdb's copy keeps in-frame clones and lacks some. The sample includes tens of thousands of clones, under 90% of them seen just once. Tissue from the graft was processed to free its intraepithelial and lamina propria lymphocytes. Sequencing was performed on ileum tissue, taken less than 400 days after transplant. All receptors come from a human patient who received an intestinal transplant, so some T cells may come from the graft donor.

This rearrangement joins TRBV15 to TRBJ2-1; 9 nucleotides align to TRBD2. V shed 0 bases, J shed 11 bases, and the junction held 8 bases outside the gene matches. Germline V gene data show CDR1 as LNHNV and CDR2 as YYDKDF (reference sequence). This CDR3 region has 15 residues. For the CDR3, the DNA is TGTGCCACCAGCAGAGATCGGGCTAGCGGGGATCAGCAGTTCTTC. Residues: CATSRDRASGDQQFF.

The chain carries TRBV6-5 and TRBJ1-2; D gene uncertain. CDR3 length: 14 amino acids. Germline values: CDR1 MNHEY, CDR2 SVGAGI. V was clipped by 5 bases and J by 4 bases, with 14 bases between them. CDR3 nucleotides: TGTGCCAGCAGTGAAATGAGAATACCCTATGGCTACACCTTC. It is translated as CASSEMRIPYGYTF.

The chain recombines TRBV5-1 with TRBJ1-6; D is unresolved. CDR1 and CDR2 from the germline V gene are SGHRS and YFSETQ. The CDR3 runs 13 residues. Deletions cut 4 bases from V and 8 bases from J, with 10 bases between. The CDR3 DNA reads as TGCGCCAGCAGCGTGGACGTCTATTCACCCCTCCACTTT. Translated, it gives CASSVDVYSPLHF.

The gene calls are TRBV5-5 and TRBJ2-1; TRBD2 matches at 7 bases. V gave up 4 bases and J gave up 7 bases; unmatched junction bases: 8. Germline lookup yields CDR1 SGHKS and CDR2 YYEKEE (reference sequence). This CDR3 region has 14 residues. In nucleotides, the CDR3 is TGTGCCAGCAGCCTAGGGACTACTGTAAATGAGCAGTTCTTC. Amino acid sequence: CASSLGTTVNEQFF.

This chain connects TRBV21-1 to TRBJ2-7; the D call in the table, TRBD2, was not verified against the DNA. TRBV21-1 is marked as a pseudogene. The CDR3 extends over 18 amino acids. DNA of the CDR3: TGTGCCAGCAGCACTAGACTAGCGGGGAACAAGCTTTCCTACGAGCAGTACTTC. It is translated as CASSTRLAGNKLSYEQYF.

The chain employs TRBV14 and TRBJ2-2; D perhaps matches TRBD1 (6 bases). V was pared by 0 bases and J by 5 bases, with 13 bases between. The germline V gene encodes CDR1 SGHDN and CDR2 FVKESK. The CDR3 totals 16 residues. CDR3 sequence reads: CASSQDRNTGTGELFF. The CDR3 region has the DNA TGTGCCAGCAGCCAAGATCGAAATACAGGGACCGGGGAGCTGTTTTTT.

The gene calls are TRBV4-1 and TRBJ2-2; perhaps TRBD2 as D (5 bases). V lost 1 base to trimming and J lost 2 bases, with 8 bases between them. The CDR3 totals 15 residues. Germline CDR1 and CDR2: MGHRA and YSYEKL. The DNA of the CDR3 is TGCGCCAGCAGCCAAGTGCCGGGAAACACCGGGGAGCTGTTTTTT. Amino acid sequence: CASSQVPGNTGELFF.

V and J are TRBV2 and TRBJ1-1; D perhaps matches TRBD1 (5 bases). This CDR3 has 14 amino acids. V was clipped by 3 bases and J by 1 base, with 9 bases between them. In germline, CDR1 is SNHLY, CDR2 FYNNEI. CDR3: CASSEWQGNTEAFF. The CDR3, as DNA: TGTGCCAGCAGTGAGTGGCAGGGGAACACTGAAGCTTTCTTT.

The chain is built from TRBV11-2 and TRBJ2-7; TRBD2 agrees at 11 bases. The germline CDR1 and CDR2 sequences are SGHAT and FQNNGV. V was pared by 5 bases and J by 3 bases, with 3 bases of the junction left unmatched. This CDR3 comprises 14 residues. CDR3 region: CASSEGTSGYEQYF. CDR3 bases: TGTGCCAGCAGCGAAGGGACTAGCGGCTACGAGCAGTACTTC.

This chain connects TRBV5-5 to TRBJ2-6; D perhaps matches TRBD2 (5 bases). Per the germline V gene, CDR1 is SGHKS and CDR2 is YYEKEE (reference sequence). CDR3 length equals 19 residues. Trimming took 2 bases from V and 0 from J, leaving 18 bases between them. The CDR3: CASSFPIWTGISGANVLTF. The CDR3 DNA reads TGTGCCAGCAGCTTTCCGATCTGGACGGGAATCTCTGGGGCCAACGTCCTGACTTTC. The variable domain in full, completed from reference TRBV5-5 and TRBJ2-6, reads DAGVTQSPTHLIKTRGQQVTLRCSPISGHKSVSWYQQVLGQGPQFIFQYYEKEERGRGNFPDRFSARQFPNYSSELNVNALLLGDSALYLCASSFPIWTGISGANVLTFGAGSRLTVL.

The chain links TRBV9 to TRBJ2-7; D unresolved. Trimming took off 0 bases at V and 3 bases at J, with 10 bases between the two ends. The CDR3 runs to 14 residues. Germline loops: CDR1 SGDLS, CDR2 YYNGEE. Here the CDR3 reads CASSVGAESYEQYF. CDR3 DNA sequence: TGTGCCAGCAGCGTAGGTGCAGAGAGCTACGAGCAGTACTTC.

The genes are TRBV2 and TRBJ1-2, with D hard to call. Trimming removed 7 bases at V and 2 bases at J, with 5 bases between. Germline CDR1 SNHLY, CDR2 FYNNEI. The CDR3 spans 11 residues. The CDR3 sequence: CASTQNYGYTF. CDR3 in DNA: TGTGCCAGCACTCAGAACTATGGCTACACCTTC.

The rearrangement joins TRBV9 to TRBJ1-1; 10 nucleotides align to TRBD1. J gave up 0 bases and V 6 bases, and 8 bases lay outside the gene matches. Germline V gives CDR1 SGDLS, CDR2 YYNGEE. CDR3 size: 16 residues. The DNA of the CDR3 is TGTGCCAGCAACCCCGGGACAGGGGCTATGAACACTGAAGCTTTCTTT. It specifies CASNPGTGAMNTEAFF. Together with reference TRBV9 and TRBJ1-1, the CDR3 gives the full variable domain: DSGVTQTPKHLITATGQRVTLRCSPRSGDLSVYWYQQSLDQGLQFLIQYYNGEERAKGNILERFSAQQFPDLHSELNLSSLELGDSALYFCASNPGTGAMNTEAFFGQGTRLTVV.

This clone was seen only once. The chain has TRBV5-6 and TRBJ2-4; D assignment may be TRBD1 or TRBD2 (5 bases each). The CDR3 runs to 12 residues. The germline CDR1 and CDR2 sequences are SGHDT and YYEEEE. V gave up 4 bases and J gave up 8 bases, with 10 bases separating them. The CDR3: CASSLQGHIQYF. Written as DNA, the CDR3 is TGTGCCAGCAGCCTCCAGGGACACATTCAGTACTTC.

The DNA of the CDR3 is TGTGCCAGCAGCCATAGCGGGAGTCCTGGAGATACGCAGTATTTT. It encodes CASSHSGSPGDTQYF. This chain joins TRBV11-3 and TRBJ2-3; 9 bases are shared with TRBD2. V shed 5 bases, J shed 5 bases, and the junction held 8 bases outside the gene matches. Germline assignment: CDR1 SGHNT and CDR2 YENEEA. This CDR3 spans 15 amino acids.

The chain couples TRBV11-3 to TRBJ1-1; maybe TRBD1 (5 bases). V shed 3 bases and J shed 1 base, with 6 bases lying between them. This CDR3 is 13 amino acids long. The germline CDR1 and CDR2 sequences are SGHNT and YENEEA. The CDR3 DNA reads TGTGCCAGCAGCTTTACAGGGAACACTGAAGCTTTCTTT. It yields the protein CASSFTGNTEAFF.

This chain connects TRBV10-3 to TRBJ2-1; 10 bases are a match to TRBD2. CDR1 ENHRY and CDR2 SYGVKD come from the germline V gene. This CDR3 has 14 residues. V dropped 8 bases and J dropped 10; count of bases not matched to a gene: 11. CDR3 protein: CAIQRTSGDEEQFF. In DNA, the CDR3 is TGTGCCATCCAGCGGACTAGCGGCGACGAGGAGCAGTTCTTC.

The chain is built from TRBV7-3 and TRBJ2-6; D unresolved. Looked up from germline, CDR1 is SGHTA and CDR2 is FQGTGA. This CDR3 spans 15 amino acids. With 5 bases removed from V and 0 bases from J, the gap between germline ends came to 8 bases. The CDR3, as DNA: TGTGCCAGCAGCCCCCAGAGCTCTGGGGCCAACGTCCTGACTTTC. Translating it yields CASSPQSSGANVLTF.

The chain links TRBV5-1 to TRBJ2-7, with D perhaps being TRBD1 or TRBD2 (6 bases each). CDR1 is SGHRS, CDR2 YFSETQ, per germline. V lost 2 bases and J 4 bases, leaving 16 bases between the germline ends. The CDR3 has 15 amino acids. The CDR3 DNA follows: TGCGCCAGCAGCTTCTTTTCAGGGGCGGGGTACGAGCAGTACTTC. This encodes CASSFFSGAGYEQYF. Looking up the rest from reference TRBV5-1 and TRBJ2-7 gives the full variable domain: KAGVTQTPRYLIKTRGQQVTLSCSPISGHRSVSWYQQTPGQGLQFLFEYFSETQRNKGNFPGRFSGRQFSNSRSEMNVSTLELGDSALYLCASSFFSGAGYEQYFGPGTRLTVT.

The genes are TRBV5-1 and TRBJ2-3; a weak D match, TRBD1 (6 bases). Between the trimmed V and J ends, which lost 3 bases and 6 bases, there was a span of 14 bases. CDR1 and CDR2 from the germline V gene are SGHRS and YFSETQ. The CDR3 totals 14 residues. The CDR3 is CASSSFAQGDTQYF. The DNA for the CDR3 is TGCGCCAGCAGCTCGTTTGCTCAGGGGGATACGCAGTATTTT.

This clone occurred a few times. This chain connects TRBV11-2 to TRBJ1-3, with D hard to call. This CDR3 is 15 amino acids long. The ends were cut back, 1 base at V and 2 bases at J, with 9 bases in the middle. Germline values: CDR1 SGHAT, CDR2 FQNNGV. In DNA, the CDR3 is TGTGCCAGCAGCTTAGGCTTGGGAACTGGAAACACCATATATTTT. Translation gives CASSLGLGTGNTIYF.

V and J are TRBV11-2 and TRBJ2-5, with 10 bases lining up with TRBD1. V was clipped by 5 bases and J by 5 bases; unmatched bases: 8. The CDR3 runs 15 residues. The germline CDR1 and CDR2 sequences are SGHAT and FQNNGV. The CDR3 sequence: CASSGGTGVGETQYF. DNA for the CDR3: TGTGCCAGCAGCGGCGGGACAGGGGTAGGGGAGACCCAGTACTTC.